This TCR beta chain stems from a study of blood T cell repertoires in COVID-19. In the study overall: The cDNA or gDNA used as material had been derived from T cells, B-cell-depleted T cells, or PBMCs.

In the source study's methods: Amplification of reference gene primers was used by the study to estimate nucleated cell counts. Sequencing used immunoSEQ multiplex PCR; TCRdb keeps in-frame clones, though not all of them. V and J calls and clone size are copied from that table; D and trimming were computed from the DNA. This table holds about 250,000 clones, about nine tenths found once. CDR1 is SGHNT, CDR2 YYREEE, per germline (reference sequence). The CDR3 has 14 amino acids. With V trimmed by 0 bases and J by 3 bases, 3 bases remained unmatched. This chain uses TRBV5-4 with TRBJ2-7; 7 bases map to TRBD1. The TCR sequence derives from a middle-aged man who had recovered from COVID-19. The sequenced material came from PBMCs or T cells enriched from blood (not recorded which). The CDR3 DNA reads TGTGCCAGCAGCTTGGCGGGACAGCTCTACGAGCAGTACTTC. This encodes CASSLAGQLYEQYF.